What follows are 30 T cell receptor beta chains derived from one specimen sequenced in a study of T-cell reconstitution after alpha-beta-depleted transplantation in children (dated by TCRdb to the mid-2010s). Library preparation used PCR. The sequencer listed for this sample is Illumina HiSeq 2500. TCR library preparation used molecular barcoding, with unique molecular identifiers applied to normalize quantification of the TCRbeta repertoire. The public reads were reprocessed in TCRdb via fastp at Q25 and MiXCR, keeping in-frame beta chains. One record per CDR3 amino acid sequence lists the most common genes and DNA. The table for this sample lists approximately 83,000 distinct CDR3 sequences; 9% to 15% of them were counted only once. Roughly 14% of the sample rests with the top ten. The sequenced sample was PBMCs from the stem cell graft donor, obtained from the stem cell graft. These receptors originate from a human donor who donated a stem cell graft to a child with inherited bone marrow failure.

This clonotype was counted ten times or more. This chain links TRBV20-1 with TRBJ1-1; D may be TRBD1 (6 bases). V shed 6 bases and J shed 0 bases, with 17 bases lying between them. The length of the CDR3 is 15 residues. Looked up from germline, CDR1 is DFQATT and CDR2 is SNEGSKA (reference sequence). The CDR3 bases are TGCAGTGCGCAACCTGGGGGGCCGATGAACACTGAAGCTTTCTTT. Its translation is CSAQPGGPMNTEAFF.

This clonotype came up a few times. The V and J genes are TRBV7-9 and TRBJ1-2; possible D gene TRBD1, 5 bases. Trimming shortened V by 4 bases and J by 5 bases, and 17 bases separated the two germline ends. Per the germline V gene, CDR1 is SEHNR and CDR2 is FQNEAQ (reference sequence). The CDR3 consists of 15 residues. The CDR3 region has the DNA TGTGCCAGCAGCTCCGGGACGTCTGGGGGGTATGGCTACACCTTC. This gives the protein CASSSGTSGGYGYTF. Full variable domain (missing parts from reference TRBV7-9 and TRBJ1-2): DTGVSQNPRHKITKRGQNVTFRCDPISEHNRLYWYRQTLGQGPEFLTYFQNEAQLEKSRLLSDRFSAERPKGSFSTLEIQRTEQGDSAMYLCASSSGTSGGYGYTFGSGTRLTVV.

This chain uses TRBV15 with TRBJ1-5; D gene unclear. V lost 0 bases to trimming and J lost 3 bases, with 15 bases between them. There are 17 residues in the CDR3. Looked up from germline, CDR1 is LNHNV and CDR2 is YYDKDF (reference sequence). The DNA of the CDR3 is TGTGCCACCAGCAGAGATCTATGGGGTCACGTCAATCAGCCCCAGCATTTT. This sequence encodes CATSRDLWGHVNQPQHF.

This clonotype was seen repeatedly, ten times or more. Here the CDR3 DNA reads TGCGCCAGCAGCCGGATCACCGGGACAGAAAACTATGGCTACACCTTC. It is translated as CASSRITGTENYGYTF. The chain carries TRBV4-3 and TRBJ1-2; the match to TRBD1 covers 7 bases. The CDR3 is 16 residues long. The trim removed 4 bases at V and 2 bases at J, leaving 10 bases unmatched. CDR1 is LGHNA, CDR2 YSLEER, per germline.

This clonotype was found many times. The genes are TRBV7-2 and TRBJ2-1, with 7 bases that match TRBD2. Per the germline V gene, CDR1 is SGHTA and CDR2 is FQGNSA. This CDR3 is built from 13 residues. V was clipped by 4 bases and J by 6 bases; unmatched bases: 3. The CDR3, as DNA: TGTGCCAGCAGCTGGGGACTATCCAATGAGCAGTTCTTC. Its translation: CASSWGLSNEQFF.

This clonotype was seen at least ten times. The genes are TRBV9 and TRBJ1-4; D might be TRBD1 (6 bases). The germline V and J ends were trimmed by 6 bases and 6 bases, with 18 bases remaining between them. This CDR3 is 15 amino acids long. CDR1 SGDLS and CDR2 YYNGEE come from the germline V gene. For the CDR3, the DNA is TGTGCCAGCAACATAGACGGCAGGGGACATGAAAAACTGTTTTTT. The encoded protein is CASNIDGRGHEKLFF.

A few counts support this clonotype. The rearrangement joins TRBV11-1 to TRBJ2-7; 7 bases match TRBD1. The CDR3 sequence is 15 residues long. Germline V gene data show CDR1 as SGHAT and CDR2 as FQDESV (reference sequence). The trim removed 5 bases at V and 7 bases at J, leaving 14 bases unmatched. CDR3 sequence reads: CASSAPGQLIGEQYF. The CDR3, as DNA: TGTGCCAGCAGCGCCCCGGGACAGCTTATAGGGGAGCAGTACTTC.

In its sample, this clonotype was seen a few times. V usage is TRBV5-4 and J usage is TRBJ2-1; TRBD2 aligns across 10 bases. The CDR3 is 15 amino acids. The V and J ends lost 3 bases and 7 bases, in that order; junction bases with no gene match: 7. Germline V CDR1 and CDR2: SGHNT, YYREEE (reference sequence). In DNA form, the CDR3 reads TGTGCCAGCAGCTCGCGGCTAGCGGGGGAGAATGAGCAGTTCTTC. Its translation is CASSSRLAGENEQFF.

This clonotype was found many times. The V and J genes are TRBV5-1 and TRBJ1-5, with D unresolved. Germline V gene sequence: CDR1 SGHRS, CDR2 YFSETQ. The CDR3 consists of 14 residues. Trimming pared 0 bases from V and 3 bases from J, leaving 7 bases between. CDR3 DNA: TGCGCCAGCAGCTTGGGAGGGAACAATCAGCCCCAGCATTTT. This codes for CASSLGGNNQPQHF.

This clonotype was seen repeatedly, ten times or more. The chain uses TRBV7-2 and TRBJ2-5, with TRBD2 identical over 7 bases. Trimming at V came to 5 bases and at J to 5 bases, leaving 11 bases not matched to a gene. There are 15 residues in the CDR3. The germline V gene has CDR1 SGHTA and CDR2 FQGNSA. CDR3 protein: CASSPSRGREETQYF. DNA for the CDR3: TGTGCCAGCAGCCCCTCCCGCGGGAGAGAGGAGACCCAGTACTTC.

This clonotype was recorded at least ten times. The genes are TRBV6-1 and TRBJ2-3, with 8 positions matching TRBD1. The CDR3 extends over 17 amino acids. Germline V CDR1 and CDR2: MNHNS, SASEGT. With 5 bases clipped from V and 2 bases from J, the junction kept 12 bases outside the gene matches. The CDR3 reads CASSKPRGPGDTDTQYF. In DNA, the CDR3 is TGTGCCAGCAGTAAGCCCAGGGGGCCGGGGGACACAGATACGCAGTATTTT.

The chain links TRBV7-8 to TRBJ1-6; D gene unclear. Trimming took 5 bases from V and 9 from J, leaving 17 bases between them. This CDR3 has 15 residues. The germline CDR1 and CDR2 sequences are SGHVS and FQNEAQ. CDR3: CASSPVVLGGSPLHF. CDR3 sequence (DNA): TGTGCCAGCAGCCCTGTTGTGTTAGGTGGTTCACCCCTCCACTTT.

This clonotype came up many times. This rearrangement joins TRBV12-3 or TRBV12-4 to TRBJ1-1; 7 bases line up with TRBD1. This CDR3 region has 14 residues. V gave up 4 bases and J gave up 6 bases; unmatched junction bases: 8. This CDR3 is CASSSTGTNAEAFF. CDR3 coding DNA: TGTGCCAGCAGTTCGACAGGGACCAACGCTGAAGCTTTCTTT.

This clonotype showed up many times. V and J are TRBV7-2 and TRBJ1-1, with a possible D match to TRBD1 (5 bases). The germline V and J ends were trimmed by 6 bases and 6 bases, with 17 bases remaining between them. Germline V CDR1 and CDR2: SGHTA, FQGNSA. This CDR3 contains 14 residues. This CDR3 reads CASRGLKGSSEAFF. The CDR3 DNA reads as TGTGCCAGCAGGGGCCTGAAGGGGTCATCTGAAGCTTTCTTT.

The chain is built from TRBV6-1 and TRBJ1-6; D ambiguous. CDR3 length: 15 residues. The germline V and J ends were trimmed by 11 bases and 0 bases, with 14 bases remaining between them. The germline V gene encodes CDR1 MNHNS and CDR2 SASEGT. The CDR3 DNA reads as TGTGCCGCGAGGACGGTGAGCTCCTATAATTCACCCCTCCACTTT. This sequence encodes CAARTVSSYNSPLHF.

This clonotype was picked up many times. Here the CDR3 reads CASSLDTPTSGFYNEQFF. Written as DNA, the CDR3 is TGTGCCAGCAGCTTAGATACCCCGACTAGCGGATTCTACAATGAGCAGTTCTTC. V usage is TRBV11-2 and J usage is TRBJ2-1; 9 bases agree with TRBD2. Germline trimming cut 0 bases from V and 3 bases from J; bases unmatched to any gene: 9. Germline CDR1 is SGHAT and CDR2 is FQNNGV. The CDR3 is 18 residues long.

This clonotype was seen repeatedly, ten times or more. The V and J genes are TRBV7-2 and TRBJ1-5; D gene ambiguous. Germline lookup yields CDR1 SGHTA and CDR2 FQGNSA. The CDR3 totals 15 residues. V dropped 2 bases and J dropped 5 bases, with 13 bases sitting between them. Here the CDR3 reads CASSLYSSTDQPQHF. The CDR3 bases are TGTGCCAGCAGCTTATACAGTTCAACGGATCAGCCCCAGCATTTT.

There are a few counts of this clonotype. CDR3 protein: CASSRSSGNTDTQYF. CDR3 bases: TGTGCCAGCAGCCGTTCTAGCGGTAATACAGATACGCAGTATTTT. The chain carries TRBV11-1 and TRBJ2-3; 7 bases line up with TRBD2. Germline CDR1 SGHAT, CDR2 FQDESV (reference sequence). CDR3 size: 15 residues. V lost 5 bases to trimming and J lost 3 bases; unmatched junction nucleotides: 8.

In this sample, this clonotype turned up a few times. The rearrangement uses TRBV29-1 and TRBJ2-5; D gene uncertain. Trimming left V 4 bases short and J 1 base short, with 7 bases between. This CDR3 region has 12 residues. Germline values: CDR1 SQVTM, CDR2 ANQGSEA. CDR3 amino acids: CSVAPGQETQYF. As DNA, the CDR3 is TGCAGCGTTGCTCCGGGCCAAGAGACCCAGTACTTC.

This clonotype was seen ten or more times. The chain employs TRBV4-3 and TRBJ2-6, with 13 bases lining up with TRBD2. The junction had 2 bases not matched to a gene; V was cut back by 1 base and J by 2 bases. This CDR3 is built from 18 residues. Germline CDR1 reads LGHNA; CDR2 reads YSLEER. This CDR3 is CASSQGLAGGPGANVLTF. The CDR3 bases are TGCGCCAGCAGCCAAGGACTAGCGGGAGGTCCTGGGGCCAACGTCCTGACTTTC.

This clonotype was found many times. The chain has TRBV7-2 and TRBJ2-1; D is possibly TRBD2 (5 bases). The germline V and J ends were trimmed by 2 bases and 6 bases, with 14 bases remaining between them. The CDR3 totals 15 residues. Germline-derived CDR1 and CDR2 are SGHTA and FQGNSA. The CDR3 region has the DNA TGTGCCAGCAGCTTAAGACGGGGTAGCATCAATGAGCAGTTCTTC. It translates to CASSLRRGSINEQFF.

This clonotype has at least ten counts. This chain connects TRBV5-1 to TRBJ2-1, with D possibly called TRBD1 or TRBD2 (5 bases each). Germline CDR1 and CDR2: SGHRS and YFSETQ. This CDR3 contains 14 residues. The V gene lost 2 bases and the J gene lost 4 bases, with 10 bases spanning the gap. The DNA for the CDR3 is TGCGCCAGCAGCTTCGGGACGAGATACAATGAGCAGTTCTTC. Translation gives CASSFGTRYNEQFF.

CDR3 in amino acids: CASSQPGQNYEQYF. The CDR3 DNA reads as TGTGCCAGCAGCCAACCGGGACAGAATTACGAGCAGTACTTC. The rearrangement uses TRBV5-4 and TRBJ2-7, with TRBD1 matching 7 bases. The CDR3 is 14 amino acids. After removal of 4 bases from V and 4 bases from J, the junction contained 8 bases not matched to a gene. Germline V CDR1 and CDR2: SGHNT, YYREEE (reference sequence).

This clonotype was detected many times. The chain has TRBV20-1 and TRBJ2-3; either TRBD1 or TRBD2 may supply D (5 bases each). Germline-derived CDR1 and CDR2 are DFQATT and SNEGSKA (reference sequence). The length of the CDR3 is 13 residues. V was trimmed by 5 bases and J by 2 bases, leaving 11 bases between them. CDR3 residues: CSAARGFTDTQYF. The CDR3 nucleotides read TGCAGTGCTGCCCGGGGCTTCACAGATACGCAGTATTTT.

This clonotype was seen many times. This sequence joins TRBV6-6 and TRBJ2-7; D is ambiguous. Germline loops: CDR1 MNHNY, CDR2 SVGAGI (reference sequence). Trimming pared 10 bases from V and 2 bases from J, leaving 12 bases between. CDR3 length equals 12 residues. This chain's CDR3 is CATSAQAYEQYF. Written as DNA, the CDR3 is TGTGCCACCTCGGCGCAGGCCTACGAGCAGTACTTC.

The chain has TRBV6-6 and TRBJ1-1, with TRBD1 as a possible D gene (5 bases). There are 15 residues in the CDR3. The germline V gene encodes CDR1 MNHNY and CDR2 SVGAGI (reference sequence). V lost 6 bases, J lost 1 base, and 15 bases lay in between. CDR3 loop: CASRKTQASNTEAFF. As DNA, the CDR3 is TGTGCCAGCAGAAAAACACAGGCCTCGAACACTGAAGCTTTCTTT.

This clonotype was seen many times. The chain has TRBV6-5 and TRBJ2-5; 9 bases fit TRBD2. This CDR3 is 15 amino acids long. Trimming cost V 7 bases and J 4 bases; bases outside gene matches: 10. The germline CDR1 and CDR2 sequences are MNHEY and SVGAGI. The chain's CDR3 is CASKDGGGAGETQYF. The CDR3 DNA follows: TGTGCCAGCAAGGATGGCGGGGGGGCGGGAGAGACCCAGTACTTC.

This clonotype was found many times. J is TRBJ1-1 and V is TRBV19, with a weak D call TRBD1 (5 bases). V was trimmed by 1 base and J by 11 bases, leaving 14 bases between them. This CDR3 has 13 residues. Germline CDR1 LNHDA, CDR2 SQIVND (reference sequence). The CDR3 DNA sequence: TGTGCCAGTAGTATAGCTCCAGGGTTGAAGGCTTTCTTT. It codes for CASSIAPGLKAFF.

Only a few counts were recorded for this clonotype. This chain connects TRBV29-1 to TRBJ1-1; D ambiguous. V lost 4 bases to trimming and J lost 5 bases, with 14 bases between them. Germline V gives CDR1 SQVTM, CDR2 ANQGSEA. The CDR3 extends over 13 amino acids. Here the CDR3 DNA reads TGCAGCGTTGTATCGACACCCCGAACTGAAGCTTTCTTT. Amino acids: CSVVSTPRTEAFF.

The chain recombines TRBV5-1 with TRBJ2-7; D uncertain. The CDR3 covers 13 residues. Germline CDR1 is SGHRS and CDR2 is YFSETQ. Trimming left V 0 bases short and J 6 bases short, with 10 bases between. The CDR3 spells CASSLALAREQYF. The CDR3 DNA reads as TGCGCCAGCAGCTTGGCCCTTGCACGCGAGCAGTACTTC.